This T cell receptor beta chain was profiled in a study of metastatic and nonmetastatic thyroid tumors. From germline, CDR1 is SGHAT and CDR2 FQNNGV. Trimming took 1 base from V and 6 from J, leaving 19 bases between them. This CDR3 is built from 17 residues. Before thyroid surgery, none of the patients had received any treatment. Ten or more counts support this clone. TCRdb re-called the PCR reads via MiXCR. The repertoire holds about 33,000 clones, with 15% to 20% as singletons. The sequenced sample consisted of blood. The clonotype originates from a male donor with papillary thyroid cancer or a benign thyroid nodule (not recorded which). Some clones in this sample may be carry-over from other donors' samples. This chain connects TRBV11-2 to TRBJ2-1, with D perhaps TRBD2 (5 bases). The CDR3, as DNA: TGTGCCAGCAGCTTAGGGAACAGCCTGGGAGTTTTCAATGAGCAGTTCTTC. Its protein is CASSLGNSLGVFNEQFF.